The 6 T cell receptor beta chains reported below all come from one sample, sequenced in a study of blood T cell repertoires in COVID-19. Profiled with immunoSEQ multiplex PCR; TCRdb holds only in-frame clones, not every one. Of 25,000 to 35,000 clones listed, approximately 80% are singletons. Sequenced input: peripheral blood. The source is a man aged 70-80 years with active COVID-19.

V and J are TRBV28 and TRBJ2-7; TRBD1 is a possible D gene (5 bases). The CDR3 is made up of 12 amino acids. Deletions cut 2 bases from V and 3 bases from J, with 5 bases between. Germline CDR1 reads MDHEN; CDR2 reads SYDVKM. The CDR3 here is CASSLTGYEQYF. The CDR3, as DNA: TGTGCCAGCAGTTTAACAGGCTACGAGCAGTACTTC.

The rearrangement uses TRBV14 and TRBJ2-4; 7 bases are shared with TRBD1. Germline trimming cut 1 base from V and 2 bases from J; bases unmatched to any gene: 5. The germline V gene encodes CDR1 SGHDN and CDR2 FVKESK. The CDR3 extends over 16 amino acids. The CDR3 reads CASSQARGGTKNIQYF. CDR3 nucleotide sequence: TGTGCCAGCAGCCAAGCCAGAGGGGGCACCAAAAACATTCAGTACTTC.

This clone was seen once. CDR3 region: CASSPGGADEKLFF. The DNA of the CDR3 is TGTGCCAGCAGCCCGGGGGGGGCTGATGAAAAACTGTTTTTT. The chain joins TRBV28 to TRBJ1-4, with D possibly TRBD1 on 6 matching bases. The V and J ends lost 6 bases and 6 bases respectively, with 14 bases between them. The CDR3 runs 14 residues. CDR1 and CDR2 from the germline V gene are MDHEN and SYDVKM. Looking up the rest from reference TRBV28 and TRBJ1-4 gives the full variable domain: DVKVTQSSRYLVKRTGEKVFLECVQDMDHENMFWYRQDPGLGLRLIYFSYDVKMKEKGDIPEGYSVSREKKERFSLILESASTNQTSMYLCASSPGGADEKLFFGSGTQLSVL.

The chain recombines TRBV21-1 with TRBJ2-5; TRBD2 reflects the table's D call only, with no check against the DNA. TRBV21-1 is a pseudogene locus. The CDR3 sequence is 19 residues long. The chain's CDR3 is CASSKALPLGSGGPETQYF. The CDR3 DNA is TGTGCCAGCAGCAAAGCTTTACCCCTGGGGAGCGGGGGGCCCGAGACCCAGTACTTC.

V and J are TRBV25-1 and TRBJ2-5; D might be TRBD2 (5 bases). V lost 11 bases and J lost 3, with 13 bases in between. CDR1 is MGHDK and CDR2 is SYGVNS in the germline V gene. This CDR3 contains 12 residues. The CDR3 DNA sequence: TGTGCCCACCAGGTCGGGGAAGAGACCCAGTACTTC. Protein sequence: CAHQVGEETQYF.

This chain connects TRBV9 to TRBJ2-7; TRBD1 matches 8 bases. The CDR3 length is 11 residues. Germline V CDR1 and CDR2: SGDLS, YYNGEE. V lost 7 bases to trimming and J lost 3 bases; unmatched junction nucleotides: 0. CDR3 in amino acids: CASGQGYEQYF. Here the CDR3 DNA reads TGTGCCAGCGGACAGGGCTACGAGCAGTACTTC.